Below are 18 T cell receptor beta chains sequenced from a single sample in a study of T cell changes during pregnancy in multiple sclerosis. Sequencing was performed with immunoSEQ multiplex PCR; in TCRdb, only in-frame clones are kept and a portion is missing. The sample records about 100,000 clones, 80% to 95% being singletons. The sample consisted of peripheral blood, taken after pregnancy. Every receptor here comes from a female donor with multiple sclerosis, enrolled in a pregnancy study.

The rearrangement joins TRBV6-6 to TRBJ2-7, with a weak D call TRBD1 (6 bases). CDR3 length: 15 amino acids. V was trimmed by 6 bases and J by 3 bases, leaving 18 bases between them. Per germline, CDR1 MNHNY and CDR2 SVGAGI (reference sequence). CDR3 in amino acids: CASRSTGSVFYEQYF. CDR3 DNA sequence: TGTGCCAGCAGGAGTACAGGGTCCGTTTTCTACGAGCAGTACTTC.

V is TRBV27 and J is TRBJ2-7; 8 bases are a match to TRBD1. Germline CDR1 and CDR2: MNHEY and SMNVEV (reference sequence). V lost 6 bases to trimming and J lost 4 bases; unmatched junction nucleotides: 14. The CDR3 runs to 16 residues. This chain's CDR3 is CASSQSPRQGRYEQYF. The DNA of the CDR3 is TGTGCCAGCAGCCAATCCCCGAGACAGGGGAGGTACGAGCAGTACTTC.

V gene TRBV6-5 combines with J gene TRBJ2-7; D is unclear. Trimming cost V 6 bases and J 5 bases, with 20 bases left between them. Germline CDR1 reads MNHEY; CDR2 reads SVGAGI. CDR3 length: 15 amino acids. The CDR3 DNA reads TGTGCCAGCAGACCCGGTTTTGGTATTTTAAACGAGCAGTACTTC. As protein: CASRPGFGILNEQYF.

The rearrangement links TRBV6-5 to TRBJ1-1; 7 nucleotides match TRBD1. Germline CDR1 is MNHEY and CDR2 is SVGAGI. Trimming removed 0 bases from V and 5 bases from J; junction bases left unmatched: 6. This CDR3 contains 15 residues. The CDR3 DNA reads TGTGCCAGCAGTTACTCGAGGCAGGGGGTTACTGAAGCTTTCTTT. It codes for CASSYSRQGVTEAFF.

The table lists this clone with a count of one. V gene TRBV6-5 combines with J gene TRBJ1-1; TRBD1 matches 8 bases. Germline V lookup: CDR1 MNHEY, CDR2 SVGAGI. The trim removed 3 bases at V and 5 bases at J, leaving 11 bases unmatched. The CDR3 is 16 residues long. Here the CDR3 DNA reads TGTGCCAGCAGTTATACATTTAGACAGGGGAGGACTGAAGCTTTCTTT. It encodes CASSYTFRQGRTEAFF.

This clone was observed a few times. The genes are TRBV30 and TRBJ2-7; D is ambiguous. CDR3 length: 12 residues. Trimming took off 0 bases at V and 2 bases at J, with 5 bases between the two ends. Germline loops: CDR1 GTSNPN, CDR2 SVGIG (reference sequence). CDR3 sequence: CAWSVETYEQYF. CDR3 DNA: TGTGCCTGGAGTGTGGAGACCTACGAGCAGTACTTC.

V usage is TRBV7-6 and J usage is TRBJ2-7; D may be TRBD2 (6 bases). From germline, CDR1 is SGHVS and CDR2 FNYEAQ. The CDR3 contains 14 residues. V was pared by 5 bases and J by 4 bases, with 15 bases between. The chain's CDR3 is CASSGGSGGYEQYF. The CDR3 nucleotides are TGTGCCAGCAGCGGAGGGTCAGGCGGGTACGAGCAGTACTTC.

V and J are TRBV18 and TRBJ1-5, with unresolved D. This CDR3 is built from 15 residues. V lost 1 base, J lost 7 bases, and 14 bases lay in between. Per the germline V gene, CDR1 is KGHSH and CDR2 is LQKENI. The CDR3 is CASSPLGGQGQPQHF. In nucleotides, the CDR3 is TGTGCCAGCTCACCACTGGGAGGGCAAGGGCAGCCCCAGCATTTT.

The chain joins TRBV13 to TRBJ2-7; maybe TRBD1 (5 bases). The V and J ends lost 5 bases and 4 bases respectively, with 18 bases between them. The CDR3 has 15 amino acids. Germline V gene data show CDR1 as PRHDT and CDR2 as FYEKMQ (reference sequence). CDR3: CASSIDPSRQYEQYF. The CDR3 coding sequence is TGTGCCAGCAGCATCGACCCCTCTCGACAGTACGAGCAGTACTTC.

V gene TRBV5-4 combines with J gene TRBJ2-5; possible D gene TRBD2, 5 bases. The CDR3 extends over 15 amino acids. V lost 0 bases, J lost 1 base, and 10 bases lay in between. CDR1 is SGHNT and CDR2 is YYREEE in the germline V gene (reference sequence). CDR3 sequence reads: CASSLVMSGQETQYF. CDR3 nucleotide sequence: TGTGCCAGCAGCTTGGTTATGAGCGGCCAAGAGACCCAGTACTTC.

This clone was observed a single time. This chain uses TRBV6-5 with TRBJ1-6; tentative D call: TRBD1 (5 bases). Between the trimmed V and J ends, which lost 6 bases and 9 bases, there was a span of 15 bases. This CDR3 contains 14 residues. Germline V lookup: CDR1 MNHEY, CDR2 SVGAGI. The CDR3 is CASRLRGESSPLHF. The CDR3 DNA reads as TGTGCCAGCAGGCTACGGGGGGAGAGTTCACCCCTCCACTTT.

V gene TRBV6-5 combines with J gene TRBJ1-3; D is uncertain. Germline lookup yields CDR1 MNHEY and CDR2 SVGAGI. The V and J ends lost 2 bases and 0 bases respectively, with 5 bases between them. There are 14 residues in the CDR3. The CDR3 is CASSYSNSGNTIYF. In DNA, the CDR3 is TGTGCCAGCAGTTACAGCAACTCTGGAAACACCATATATTTT.

The rearrangement links TRBV5-1 to TRBJ2-2; a possible D gene is TRBD2 (5 bases). The CDR3 runs 13 residues. Per germline, CDR1 SGHRS and CDR2 YFSETQ. V lost 4 bases and J lost 1, with 5 bases in between. The CDR3 sequence is CASSGRNTGELFF. CDR3 in DNA: TGCGCCAGCAGCGGGAGGAACACCGGGGAGCTGTTTTTT.

The rearrangement uses TRBV19 and TRBJ2-3; 10 bases map to TRBD2. Germline CDR1 LNHDA, CDR2 SQIVND (reference sequence). The CDR3 is 14 residues long. The V segment lost 4 bases and the J segment 3 bases; nucleotides outside the gene matches: 1. This chain's CDR3 is CASSTSGSTDTQYF. For the CDR3, the DNA is TGTGCCAGTAGTACTAGCGGGAGTACAGATACGCAGTATTTT.

The rearrangement joins TRBV4-3 to TRBJ2-7, with TRBD1 matching over 10 bases. CDR3 length: 15 residues. Germline V gene data show CDR1 as LGHNA and CDR2 as YSLEER. V lost 3 bases and J lost 3; bases outside the gene matches: 5. CDR3 protein: CASSHPGQGFYEQYF. The CDR3 DNA sequence: TGCGCCAGCAGCCACCCGGGACAGGGGTTCTACGAGCAGTACTTC.

This chain connects TRBV7-2 to TRBJ1-4, with TRBD1 identical over 7 bases. The CDR3 extends over 15 amino acids. V was clipped by 6 bases and J by 7 bases; unmatched bases: 11. Germline CDR1 SGHTA, CDR2 FQGNSA. CDR3 bases: TGTGCCAGCAGATCACGACAGGGAGGAGCTGAAAAACTGTTTTTT. Its translation is CASRSRQGGAEKLFF.

The genes are TRBV6-1 and TRBJ2-4; TRBD1 agrees at 7 bases. This CDR3 contains 15 residues. CDR1 and CDR2 from the germline V gene are MNHNS and SASEGT. V shed 3 bases, J shed 0 bases, and the junction held 2 bases outside the gene matches. CDR3 amino acids: CASSEGQLAKNIQYF. The CDR3 bases are TGTGCCAGCAGTGAGGGACAGTTAGCCAAAAACATTCAGTACTTC.

The V call is TRBV29-1, the J call TRBJ2-5; 9 positions match TRBD1. Per germline, CDR1 SQVTM and CDR2 ANQGSEA. The CDR3 is 14 amino acids. Losses at the gene ends were 3 bases for V and 5 bases for J; bases not matched to a gene: 7. CDR3 region: CSVDHRGLRETQYF. The DNA for the CDR3 is TGCAGCGTTGATCACAGGGGGCTGCGTGAGACCCAGTACTTC.